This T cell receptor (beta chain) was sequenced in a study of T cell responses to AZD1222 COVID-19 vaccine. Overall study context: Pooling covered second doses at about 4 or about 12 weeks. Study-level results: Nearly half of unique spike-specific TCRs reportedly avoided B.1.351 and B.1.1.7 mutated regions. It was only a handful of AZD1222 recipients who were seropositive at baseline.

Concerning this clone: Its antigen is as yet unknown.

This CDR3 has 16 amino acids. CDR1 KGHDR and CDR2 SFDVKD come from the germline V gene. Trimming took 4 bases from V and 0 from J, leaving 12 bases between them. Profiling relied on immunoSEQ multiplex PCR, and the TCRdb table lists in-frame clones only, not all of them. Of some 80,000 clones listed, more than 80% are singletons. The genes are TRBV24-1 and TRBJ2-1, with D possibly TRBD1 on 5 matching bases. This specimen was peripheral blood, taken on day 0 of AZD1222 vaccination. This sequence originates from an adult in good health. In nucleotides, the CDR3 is TGTGCCACCAGTGAGTACAGGCCTAGCTCCTACAATGAGCAGTTCTTC. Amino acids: CATSEYRPSSYNEQFF.